The 26 T cell receptor beta chains listed next were all sequenced from one sample in a study of blood T cell repertoires in COVID-19. Here immunoSEQ multiplex PCR was the method, and the copy in TCRdb shows in-frame clones only, minus some. Altogether about 55,000 clones are present, 65% to 90% being singletons, with the ten largest covering roughly 13%. Sequencing used peripheral blood. These receptors came from a human donor in a cohort sampled during active COVID-19.

Worth noting for this clone: Germline is not matched at one junction end, which may reflect a read error. The chain uses TRBV12-3 or TRBV12-4 and TRBJ2-1; 11 nucleotides align to TRBD2. The length of the CDR3 is 13 residues. Here the CDR3 DNA reads TGTGCCAGCAGTATAGCGGGAGGGGATGAGCAGTTCTTC. This encodes CASSIAGGDEQFF.

V is TRBV27 and J is TRBJ2-3; D unresolved. V was trimmed by 2 bases and J by 0 bases, leaving 9 bases between them. The CDR3 has 15 amino acids. The germline V gene has CDR1 MNHEY and CDR2 SMNVEV (reference sequence). DNA for the CDR3: TGTGCCAGCAGTTTACTGGCGGCTAGCACAGATACGCAGTATTTT. It codes for CASSLLAASTDTQYF.

Here the CDR3 reads CASSIAGVDTQYF. Written as DNA, the CDR3 is TGTGCCAGTAGTATAGCGGGGGTAGATACGCAGTATTTT. The V gene is TRBV19, the J gene TRBJ2-3; tentatively, D is TRBD2 (6 bases). V lost 1 base to trimming and J lost 5 bases, with 7 bases between them. Germline CDR1 and CDR2: LNHDA and SQIVND (reference sequence). This CDR3 is 13 amino acids long.

This sequence joins TRBV24-1 and TRBJ2-3; D not certain. The CDR3 is 12 amino acids. The ends were cut back, 5 bases at V and 4 bases at J, with 6 bases in the middle. CDR1 is KGHDR, CDR2 SFDVKD, per germline. The CDR3 DNA is TGTGCCACCAGTGCCCCCGCAGATACGCAGTATTTT. Translated: CATSAPADTQYF.

V usage is TRBV15 and J usage is TRBJ2-1, with 8 bases fitting TRBD1. There are 14 residues in the CDR3. The V and J ends lost 4 bases and 9 bases, in that order; junction bases with no gene match: 8. CDR1 LNHNV and CDR2 YYDKDF come from the germline V gene (reference sequence). DNA of the CDR3: TGTGCCACCAGCAAGACAGGGGATGGTGGTGAGCAGTTCTTC. As protein: CATSKTGDGGEQFF. Variable domain in full (rest from reference TRBV15 and TRBJ2-1): DAMVIQNPRYQVTQFGKPVTLSCSQTLNHNVMYWYQQKSSQAPKLLFHYYDKDFNNEADTPDNFQSRRPNTSFCFLDIRSPGLGDTAMYLCATSKTGDGGEQFFGPGTRLTVL.

The V gene is TRBV2, the J gene TRBJ2-7; 12 nucleotides align to TRBD1. This CDR3 spans 16 amino acids. Germline lookup yields CDR1 SNHLY and CDR2 FYNNEI. The V segment lost 1 base and the J segment 8 bases; nucleotides outside the gene matches: 9. The CDR3: CASSEGPGTGGAQQYF. The DNA of the CDR3 is TGTGCCAGCAGTGAAGGCCCCGGGACAGGGGGCGCCCAGCAGTACTTC.

This chain connects TRBV5-1 to TRBJ2-7; D not resolved. From germline, CDR1 is SGHRS and CDR2 YFSETQ. The CDR3 loop spans 15 amino acids. V lost 4 bases and J 0 bases, leaving 14 bases between the germline ends. The DNA of the CDR3 is TGCGCCAGCAGCCCAGCTACAGTGGGCTCCTACGAGCAGTACTTC. Protein: CASSPATVGSYEQYF.

This rearrangement joins TRBV5-4 to TRBJ1-4; a weak D match, TRBD1 (6 bases). Per the germline V gene, CDR1 is SGHNT and CDR2 is YYREEE (reference sequence). Between the trimmed V and J ends, which lost 0 bases and 8 bases, there was a span of 14 bases. This CDR3 spans 15 amino acids. CDR3 sequence reads: CASSLAGEGVEKLFF. DNA for the CDR3: TGTGCCAGCAGCTTGGCAGGGGAGGGCGTCGAAAAACTGTTTTTT.

The rearrangement joins TRBV6-6 to TRBJ1-1, with D maybe TRBD1 (5 bases). V was cut by 2 bases and J by 3 bases, with 10 bases left in between. Germline values: CDR1 MNHNY, CDR2 SVGAGI (reference sequence). This CDR3 contains 14 residues. CDR3 sequence (DNA): TGTGCCAGCAGTTACGAGGGAGGGGACACTGAAGCTTTCTTT. This codes for CASSYEGGDTEAFF.

This chain uses TRBV7-2 with TRBJ2-7; D is possibly TRBD1 (6 bases). This CDR3 is built from 15 residues. V was trimmed by 4 bases and J by 1 base, leaving 14 bases between them. Germline assignment: CDR1 SGHTA and CDR2 FQGNSA. The CDR3: CASSSVNRVSYEQYF. The CDR3 region has the DNA TGTGCCAGCAGCTCCGTCAACAGGGTTTCCTACGAGCAGTACTTC.

The chain is built from TRBV10-1 and TRBJ1-6; D gene unclear. CDR1 is WNHNN, CDR2 SYGVQD, per germline (reference sequence). Trimming left V 4 bases short and J 5 bases short, with 6 bases between. This CDR3 region has 13 residues. The CDR3 reads CASSVADNSPLHF. The CDR3 nucleotides are TGCGCCAGCAGTGTGGCAGATAATTCACCCCTCCACTTT.

J is TRBJ1-1 and V is TRBV6-5; 7 nucleotides align to TRBD1. With 8 bases clipped from V and 8 bases from J, the junction kept 8 bases outside the gene matches. From germline, CDR1 is MNHEY and CDR2 SVGAGI. This CDR3 is built from 12 residues. In DNA form, the CDR3 reads TGTGCCAGCTCGGCACAGGGGAGGGAAGCTTTCTTT. It codes for CASSAQGREAFF.

The chain joins TRBV5-1 to TRBJ2-7; 8 bases fit TRBD1. Germline CDR1 reads SGHRS; CDR2 reads YFSETQ. The ends lost 2 bases at V and 3 bases at J; junction bases unmatched: 4. The CDR3 totals 14 residues. CDR3 loop: CASSLTTGGYEQYF. The CDR3 nucleotides read TGCGCCAGCAGCTTAACTACAGGGGGCTACGAGCAGTACTTC.

The gene calls are TRBV9 and TRBJ1-6; 7 positions agree with TRBD1. The CDR3 totals 16 residues. J lost 4 bases, V lost 3 bases, and 7 bases had no gene match. The germline CDR1 and CDR2 sequences are SGDLS and YYNGEE. The CDR3 loop reads CASSETGSVYNSPLHF. Written as DNA, the CDR3 is TGTGCCAGCAGCGAGACAGGGAGTGTATATAATTCACCCCTCCACTTT.

The chain combines TRBV28 with TRBJ1-1, with 12 bases identical to TRBD1. The CDR3 spans 19 residues. J gave up 4 bases and V 6 bases, and 18 bases lay outside the gene matches. Germline values: CDR1 MDHEN, CDR2 SYDVKM. The CDR3 DNA follows: TGTGCCAGCAGGTTCTATCTGGGGACAGGGGGCGAGGAAGGCACTGAAGCTTTCTTT. Amino acids: CASRFYLGTGGEEGTEAFF. Combining the CDR3 with reference TRBV28 and TRBJ1-1 gives the whole variable domain DVKVTQSSRYLVKRTGEKVFLECVQDMDHENMFWYRQDPGLGLRLIYFSYDVKMKEKGDIPEGYSVSREKKERFSLILESASTNQTSMYLCASRFYLGTGGEEGTEAFFGQGTRLTVV.

The chain carries TRBV30 and TRBJ2-3; D gene uncertain. In germline, CDR1 is GTSNPN, CDR2 SVGIG (reference sequence). The CDR3 is made up of 16 amino acids. With 1 base removed from V and 0 bases from J, the gap between germline ends came to 14 bases. CDR3 in amino acids: CAWSDKIASSTDTQYF. The CDR3 region has the DNA TGTGCCTGGAGTGATAAAATAGCTTCTAGCACAGATACGCAGTATTTT.

This clone was seen a few times. J is TRBJ2-1 and V is TRBV5-1, with 7 nucleotides matching TRBD2. Germline V CDR1 and CDR2: SGHRS, YFSETQ. The CDR3 has 14 amino acids. With V trimmed by 7 bases and J by 1 base, 5 bases remained unmatched. CDR3 in DNA: TGCGCCAGCCAGAGCGGGGATTCCTACAATGAGCAGTTCTTC. Translating it yields CASQSGDSYNEQFF.

J is TRBJ2-3 and V is TRBV7-2, with 14 bases identical to TRBD2. The V gene's germline CDR1 is SGHTA and CDR2 FQGNSA. The CDR3 totals 16 residues. J lost 3 bases, V lost 5 bases, and 4 bases had no gene match. CDR3 bases: TGTGCCAGCAGCCAAAGGACTAGCGGGAGGACAGATACGCAGTATTTT. Translation: CASSQRTSGRTDTQYF.

The J gene is TRBJ2-1, the V gene TRBV30; 7 nucleotides match TRBD2. Germline CDR1 reads GTSNPN; CDR2 reads SVGIG (reference sequence). This CDR3 is 14 amino acids long. V lost 2 bases to trimming and J lost 3 bases; unmatched junction nucleotides: 4. In DNA form, the CDR3 reads TGTGCCTGGAGTCCGTGGGAGGGCTACAATGAGCAGTTCTTC. It encodes CAWSPWEGYNEQFF.

V and J are TRBV9 and TRBJ1-4; possible D gene TRBD1, 5 bases. V lost 4 bases, J lost 6 bases, and 10 bases lay in between. CDR1 is SGDLS and CDR2 is YYNGEE in the germline V gene. This CDR3 comprises 13 residues. The CDR3 DNA follows: TGTGCCAGCAGCCCGGAGACAGATGAAAAACTGTTTTTT. Its translation: CASSPETDEKLFF. Full variable domain (outside the CDR3, taken from reference TRBV9 and TRBJ1-4): DSGVTQTPKHLITATGQRVTLRCSPRSGDLSVYWYQQSLDQGLQFLIQYYNGEERAKGNILERFSAQQFPDLHSELNLSSLELGDSALYFCASSPETDEKLFFGSGTQLSVL.

The chain combines TRBV7-6 with TRBJ2-2; a weak D match, TRBD2 (7 bases). Germline values: CDR1 SGHVS, CDR2 FNYEAQ. CDR3 length: 14 amino acids. Trimming removed 5 bases from V and 6 bases from J, with 13 bases in between. The CDR3 reads CASSIQGGPGELFF. The CDR3 nucleotides are TGTGCCAGCAGCATACAGGGAGGGCCCGGGGAGCTGTTTTTT.

This CDR3 is CATSRAAGELFF. CDR3 in DNA: TGTGCCACCAGCAGAGCGGCCGGGGAGCTGTTTTTT. The V gene is TRBV15, the J gene TRBJ2-2; D remains unclear. V shed 1 base and J shed 6 bases, with 3 bases lying between them. Looked up from germline, CDR1 is LNHNV and CDR2 is YYDKDF (reference sequence). The CDR3 sequence is 12 residues long.

This clone has only a few counts. The chain combines TRBV28 with TRBJ1-5; D call uncertain. The V and J ends lost 2 bases and 3 bases respectively, with 8 bases between them. Per the germline V gene, CDR1 is MDHEN and CDR2 is SYDVKM. This CDR3 spans 14 amino acids. The DNA for the CDR3 is TGTGCCAGCAGTTTAGGGCAGCTCAATCAGCCCCAGCATTTT. The encoded protein is CASSLGQLNQPQHF.

The chain recombines TRBV29-1 with TRBJ2-7, with TRBD1 matching over 7 bases. The CDR3 has 11 amino acids. Per the germline V gene, CDR1 is SQVTM and CDR2 is ANQGSEA. V lost 7 bases and J lost 7; bases outside the gene matches: 7. The CDR3 bases are TGCAGCGCAGTGACAGGGTCGGAGCAGTACTTC. This translates into CSAVTGSEQYF.

This rearrangement joins TRBV4-3 to TRBJ1-2; no firm D call. V was shortened by 1 base and J by 9 bases, with 15 bases between the two germline ends. Germline CDR1 is LGHNA and CDR2 is YSLEER. This CDR3 has 14 residues. In DNA, the CDR3 is TGCGCCAGCAGCCAAGCCCGGCAGGCGGGTCGCTACACCTTC. This sequence encodes CASSQARQAGRYTF.

The gene calls are TRBV3-1 (or the pseudogene TRBV3-2) and TRBJ2-7; 7 bases agree with TRBD2. The CDR3 is 16 amino acids. Per germline, CDR1 LGHDT and CDR2 YNNKEL (reference sequence). V dropped 0 bases and J dropped 2; count of bases not matched to a gene: 7. This chain's CDR3 is CASSQDGTNRPYEQYF. DNA of the CDR3: TGTGCCAGCAGCCAAGACGGGACTAATCGGCCCTACGAGCAGTACTTC.